This T cell receptor beta chain was found in a study of blood T cell repertoires in COVID-19. The wider study: Whether acute or convalescent, the COVID-19 samples came from the United States, Italy and Spain. PBMCs, B-cell-depleted T cells, or T cells provided the cDNA or gDNA that made up the material.

Germline V lookup: CDR1 GTSNPN, CDR2 SVGIG (reference sequence). The CDR3 is made up of 13 amino acids. Trimming left V 5 bases short and J 4 bases short, with 13 bases between. Authors' methods: Amplification of reference gene primers provided the estimated nucleated cell counts. Assay used: immunoSEQ multiplex PCR; TCRdb lists only in-frame clones, some missing. The V and J calls and clone size are taken from that table; D and trimming were inferred from the DNA. Among roughly 65,000 clones, more than 70% were seen once, and the ten largest hold approximately 45%. The sample was peripheral blood. The TCR originated in a human donor in a cohort sampled during active COVID-19. The chain combines TRBV30 with TRBJ2-3; TRBD1 is a possible D gene (6 bases). The CDR3, as DNA: TGTGCCTGGTCGGGGACAAGGCCAGATACGCAGTATTTT. Protein sequence: CAWSGTRPDTQYF.